The 2 T cell receptor beta chains reported below all come from one sample, sequenced in a study of blood T cell repertoires in COVID-19. Clones were read by immunoSEQ multiplex PCR, and TCRdb kept only the in-frame ones, dropping some. The sample records approximately 280,000 clones, about 89% being singletons. The sample comprised peripheral blood. The receptors derive from a man aged 35-49 years with acute or convalescent COVID-19.

V usage is TRBV5-5 and J usage is TRBJ1-3, with D unresolved. Germline V lookup: CDR1 SGHKS, CDR2 YYEKEE (reference sequence). V was trimmed by 4 bases and J by 0 bases, leaving 14 bases between them. The CDR3 loop spans 16 amino acids. The CDR3 bases are TGTGCCAGCAGCCCATCGGGGTGGAGCTCTGGAAACACCATATATTTT. It yields the protein CASSPSGWSSGNTIYF.

The J gene is TRBJ1-5, the V gene TRBV2, with 7 bases fitting TRBD1. Losses at the gene ends were 5 bases for V and 4 bases for J; bases not matched to a gene: 11. CDR1 is SNHLY and CDR2 is FYNNEI in the germline V gene. The CDR3 has 16 residues. CDR3 loop: CASSSMGQPKNQPQHF. Here the CDR3 DNA reads TGTGCCAGCAGTAGTATGGGACAGCCAAAAAATCAGCCCCAGCATTTT.